These 19 T cell receptor beta chains came from one sample sequenced in a study of shared clonotypes between healthy human individuals. Naive CD8 cells comprised CD45RO-negative, CCR7-positively selected cells, excluding terminally differentiated effector memory CD45RA+ cells. This table comes from immunoSEQ multiplex PCR, and its TCRdb copy is limited to in-frame clones, with some not included. The repertoire consists of about 1,800,000 clones, with 85% to 95% occurring once and the leading ten covering around 1.2%. Sequenced: naive CD8+ T cells sorted from blood. The receptors originated from a man in his late teens or twenties in good health.

Here the CDR3 reads CASSSTRDRGRDTQYF. In DNA, the CDR3 is TGTGCCAGCAGCTCTACTAGGGACAGGGGCAGAGATACGCAGTATTTT. The chain combines TRBV7-9 with TRBJ2-3, with 10 bases matching TRBD1. The germline V gene has CDR1 SEHNR and CDR2 FQNEAQ (reference sequence). The V segment lost 4 bases and the J segment 5 bases; nucleotides outside the gene matches: 9. This CDR3 contains 16 residues.

V is TRBV13 and J is TRBJ2-1, with unresolved D. The V end was cut by 0 bases, the J end by 0 bases, with 9 bases between. CDR3 length: 16 residues. The germline V gene encodes CDR1 PRHDT and CDR2 FYEKMQ (reference sequence). The CDR3 protein is CASSLGLRVSYNEQFF. The CDR3 DNA is TGTGCCAGCAGCTTAGGCCTAAGGGTCTCCTACAATGAGCAGTTCTTC.

The chain recombines TRBV6-1 with TRBJ1-1, with 7 bases matching TRBD1. Germline CDR1 is MNHNS and CDR2 is SASEGT. Germline trimming cut 8 bases from V and 0 bases from J; bases unmatched to any gene: 3. This CDR3 has 13 amino acids. The CDR3 DNA is TGTGCCAGCTCAAGGGGGCTGAACACTGAAGCTTTCTTT. It is translated as CASSRGLNTEAFF.

The rearrangement links TRBV6-6 to TRBJ1-4, with unresolved D. Germline V CDR1 and CDR2: MNHNY, SVGAGI (reference sequence). The CDR3 sequence is 13 residues long. The V end lost 1 base, the J end lost 10 bases, and 10 bases lay between the germline ends. In DNA form, the CDR3 reads TGTGCCAGCAGTTACTTGAAGAAGGGAAAACTGTTTTTT. It yields the protein CASSYLKKGKLFF.

The chain couples TRBV7-8 to TRBJ2-7; TRBD1 matches 7 bases. CDR3 length equals 14 residues. The trim removed 10 bases at V and 2 bases at J, leaving 11 bases unmatched. The germline V gene has CDR1 SGHVS and CDR2 FQNEAQ. DNA for the CDR3: TGTGCCACTCATCCCGGGACAGCCACCTACGAGCAGTACTTC. It yields the protein CATHPGTATYEQYF.

The chain carries TRBV9 and TRBJ1-1, with D perhaps TRBD1 (5 bases). Germline lookup yields CDR1 SGDLS and CDR2 YYNGEE. The CDR3 sequence is 14 residues long. The ends were cut back, 4 bases at V and 3 bases at J, with 13 bases in the middle. DNA for the CDR3: TGTGCCAGCAGCTCGGGGCGGGGGGACACTGAAGCTTTCTTT. This codes for CASSSGRGDTEAFF. Based on the CDR3 plus reference TRBV9 and TRBJ1-1, the full variable domain is DSGVTQTPKHLITATGQRVTLRCSPRSGDLSVYWYQQSLDQGLQFLIQYYNGEERAKGNILERFSAQQFPDLHSELNLSSLELGDSALYFCASSSGRGDTEAFFGQGTRLTVV.

The chain recombines TRBV4-1 with TRBJ2-1; TRBD2 aligns across 12 bases. The CDR3 totals 18 residues. Germline values: CDR1 MGHRA, CDR2 YSYEKL. The J segment lost 7 bases and the V segment lost 0 bases, leaving 10 bases of the junction unmatched. The CDR3 spells CASSQDRLAGGPSNEQFF. The CDR3 DNA follows: TGCGCCAGCAGCCAAGATAGGCTAGCGGGGGGGCCTTCTAATGAGCAGTTCTTC.

V gene TRBV30 combines with J gene TRBJ1-1; tentative D call: TRBD1 (6 bases). From germline, CDR1 is GTSNPN and CDR2 SVGIG (reference sequence). This CDR3 has 12 amino acids. Trimming took off 5 bases at V and 7 bases at J, with 14 bases between the two ends. The CDR3 nucleotides read TGTGCCTGGGCCGGGACATCGTTTGAAGCTTTCTTT. Its protein product is CAWAGTSFEAFF.

The J gene is TRBJ1-2, the V gene TRBV29-1; 11 nucleotides match TRBD1. V lost 7 bases to trimming and J lost 5 bases; unmatched junction nucleotides: 9. The CDR3 is 14 amino acids. Germline CDR1 reads SQVTM; CDR2 reads ANQGSEA. CDR3 coding DNA: TGCAGCGCCGAGGACAGGGGGCTAGAATATGGCTACACCTTC. The encoded protein is CSAEDRGLEYGYTF. Complete variable domain (other parts from reference TRBV29-1 and TRBJ1-2): SAVISQKPSRDICQRGTSLTIQCQVDSQVTMMFWYRQQPGQSLTLIATANQGSEATYESGFVIDKFPISRPNLTFSTLTVSNMSPEDSSIYLCSAEDRGLEYGYTFGSGTRLTVV.

This clone was recorded only once. J is TRBJ2-2 and V is TRBV23-1; D remains ambiguous. TRBV23-1 is sorted into the ORF group, with uncertain function. V lost 6 bases and J lost 2, with 1 base in between. This CDR3 contains 11 residues. As DNA, the CDR3 is TGCGCCAGCAGAAACACCGGGGAGCTGTTTTTT. This codes for CASRNTGELFF.

The count of this clone is one. The rearrangement joins TRBV29-1 to TRBJ2-1; D unresolved. The CDR3 spans 12 residues. Between the trimmed V and J ends, which lost 5 bases and 6 bases, there was a span of 11 bases. Germline lookup yields CDR1 SQVTM and CDR2 ANQGSEA. The CDR3 DNA follows: TGCAGCGTTATCTACGATGCCAATGAGCAGTTCTTC. This encodes CSVIYDANEQFF.

The genes are TRBV7-9 and TRBJ2-3; TRBD2 agrees at 8 bases. Unmatched junction bases numbered 6, after V lost 2 bases and J lost 2 bases. This CDR3 contains 16 residues. Per germline, CDR1 SEHNR and CDR2 FQNEAQ (reference sequence). CDR3 in amino acids: CASSLSFGRATDTQYF. The CDR3 region has the DNA TGTGCCAGCAGCTTAAGTTTCGGGAGGGCCACAGATACGCAGTATTTT.

The V and J genes are TRBV27 and TRBJ2-2; D gene unclear. CDR3 length equals 17 residues. Trimming shortened V by 5 bases and J by 3 bases, and 19 bases separated the two germline ends. The germline V gene has CDR1 MNHEY and CDR2 SMNVEV (reference sequence). DNA for the CDR3: TGTGCCAGCAGTATTCTGACCCCCCGGCCGGACACCGGGGAGCTGTTTTTT. Translating gives CASSILTPRPDTGELFF.

As for this clone: Other DNA variants within this sample encode the same CDR3. The genes are TRBV4-1 and TRBJ2-7; D unresolved. V shed 3 bases and J shed 1 base, with 7 bases lying between them. This CDR3 comprises 13 residues. Looked up from germline, CDR1 is MGHRA and CDR2 is YSYEKL. CDR3 residues: CASSQSVSYEQYF. In DNA form, the CDR3 reads TGCGCCAGCAGCCAGTCCGTATCCTACGAGCAGTACTTC.

This clone occurred once. This chain uses TRBV11-2 with TRBJ2-7; D is uncertain. The CDR3 is 12 amino acids. Germline CDR1 is SGHAT and CDR2 is FQNNGV. The ends were cut back, 6 bases at V and 4 bases at J, with 10 bases in the middle. The CDR3 region has the DNA TGTGCCAGCAGTAAACAAGAGTACGAGCAGTACTTC. Translation gives CASSKQEYEQYF. Combining the CDR3 with reference TRBV11-2 and TRBJ2-7 gives the whole variable domain EAGVAQSPRYKIIEKRQSVAFWCNPISGHATLYWYQQILGQGPKLLIQFQNNGVVDDSQLPKDRFSAERLKGVDSTLKIQPAKLEDSAVYLCASSKQEYEQYFGPGTRLTVT.

The V and J genes are TRBV5-1 and TRBJ2-7, with TRBD1 matching over 8 bases. The CDR3 runs to 15 residues. Germline V CDR1 and CDR2: SGHRS, YFSETQ. Trimming at V came to 0 bases and at J to 3 bases, leaving 5 bases not matched to a gene. The CDR3 sequence is CASSLGQGIDYEQYF. CDR3 coding DNA: TGCGCCAGCAGCTTGGGACAGGGGATAGACTACGAGCAGTACTTC.

CDR3 coding DNA: TGTGCCAGCAGCTTAAGACTAGCAGGAATCCCCGGGGAGCTGTTTTTT. Protein sequence: CASSLRLAGIPGELFF. The chain links TRBV7-6 to TRBJ2-2, with 7 nucleotides matching TRBD2. The CDR3 has 16 residues. V lost 2 bases to trimming and J lost 6 bases; unmatched junction nucleotides: 9. CDR1 SGHVS and CDR2 FNYEAQ come from the germline V gene.

The chain uses TRBV7-6 and TRBJ2-2; perhaps D is TRBD1 or TRBD2 (7 bases each). There are 20 residues in the CDR3. Germline V lookup: CDR1 SGHVS, CDR2 FNYEAQ. The ends were cut back, 5 bases at V and 3 bases at J, with 28 bases in the middle. CDR3 region: CASSPEPPYRGSGDTGELFF. In DNA form, the CDR3 reads TGTGCCAGCAGCCCAGAACCTCCTTACAGGGGAAGCGGGGACACCGGGGAGCTGTTTTTT. The complete variable domain, with remaining parts taken from reference TRBV7-6 and TRBJ2-2, reads GAGVSQSPRYKVTKRGQDVALRCDPISGHVSLYWYRQALGQGPEFLTYFNYEAQQDKSGLPNDRFSAERPEGSISTLTIQRTEQRDSAMYRCASSPEPPYRGSGDTGELFFGEGSRLTVL.

The chain recombines TRBV6-5 with TRBJ2-3, with TRBD2 identical over 11 bases. Germline loops: CDR1 MNHEY, CDR2 SVGAGI. V lost 6 bases, J lost 5 bases, and 7 bases stayed unmatched. This CDR3 has 15 amino acids. The CDR3: CASSNSGGALDTQYF. DNA of the CDR3: TGTGCCAGCAGCAATAGCGGGGGGGCTTTAGATACGCAGTATTTT.